This TCR beta chain was sequenced during a study of Graves' ophthalmopathy and Graves' hyperthyroidism. Background on the study: Researchers obtained peripheral blood at initial diagnosis, before any treatment had begun.

Study-level results: A majority of expanded thyroid clonotypes exceeding 0.001 frequency were likewise present in blood.

Comments on this clonotype: As yet, its antigen is unknown.

RNA served as the template for amplifying TCR beta CDR3 regions. After a first-round RT-PCR with HTBI primers, a second-round multiplex PCR was run. Via MiXCR, TCRdb re-called the multiplex PCR reads, giving one row per CDR3 protein. The sample holds 400,000 to 450,000 distinct CDR3 sequences, 20% to 25% seen once. The hyperthyroidism patients had a new diagnosis of under 2 months' duration and were aged 18 to 65. Exclusion applied to patients with other autoimmune diseases, uncontrolled infections, pregnancy or lactation. The receptor was isolated from a woman under 30 with stable Graves' hyperthyroidism. The specimen sequenced was peripheral blood.

In DNA, the CDR3 is TGTGCCAGCAGTTTGTCCCGGGGGGAACTTCAGATAGCCTACGAGCAGTACTTC. Amino acids: CASSLSRGELQIAYEQYF. The J gene is TRBJ2-7, the V gene TRBV12-3 or TRBV12-4, with 7 bases fitting TRBD2. The CDR3 totals 18 residues. With V trimmed by 3 bases and J by 2 bases, 16 bases remained unmatched.